Below are 10 T cell receptor beta chains sequenced from a single sample in a study of OX40 agonist ivuxolimab in advanced cancers. TCRdb's table, derived via immunoSEQ multiplex PCR, lists solely in-frame clones and lacks some. Among approximately 58,000 clones, about 88% were seen once, and the ten largest hold roughly 0.76%. The sample here was CD4+ or CD8+ T cells sorted from blood, taken in a trial of the OX40 agonist ivuxolimab. These receptors all come from an adult with an advanced solid tumor such as melanoma, head and neck, liver or kidney cancer.

This clone came up a few times. The rearrangement joins TRBV28 to TRBJ1-2; 9 bases map to TRBD1. V dropped 11 bases and J dropped 6; count of bases not matched to a gene: 10. This CDR3 comprises 13 residues. CDR1 is MDHEN, CDR2 SYDVKM, per germline. CDR3 nucleotides: TGTGCCGGTACAGGGGGCGCGGGGAATGGCTACACCTTC. Protein sequence: CAGTGGAGNGYTF.

This chain connects TRBV9 to TRBJ2-3; no definite D call. Germline loops: CDR1 SGDLS, CDR2 YYNGEE. The length of the CDR3 is 12 residues. V was clipped by 4 bases and J by 2 bases, with 5 bases between them. The CDR3 DNA sequence: TGTGCCAGCAGCAGGGTCACAGATACGCAGTATTTT. Translating gives CASSRVTDTQYF.

This chain joins TRBV15 and TRBJ2-6, with D possibly TRBD1 on 6 matching bases. CDR1 LNHNV and CDR2 YYDKDF come from the germline V gene (reference sequence). The V end was cut by 6 bases, the J end by 0 bases, with 9 bases between. The CDR3 consists of 15 residues. CDR3 sequence reads: CATSKTGSGANVLTF. Here the CDR3 DNA reads TGTGCCACCAGTAAGACAGGCTCTGGGGCCAACGTCCTGACTTTC. The full variable domain, completed using reference TRBV15 and TRBJ2-6, is DAMVIQNPRYQVTQFGKPVTLSCSQTLNHNVMYWYQQKSSQAPKLLFHYYDKDFNNEADTPDNFQSRRPNTSFCFLDIRSPGLGDTAMYLCATSKTGSGANVLTFGAGSRLTVL.

The chain combines TRBV7-9 with TRBJ1-6; 7 bases match TRBD1. Germline V gene lookup returns CDR1 SEHNR and CDR2 FQNEAQ (reference sequence). This CDR3 has 13 amino acids. J gave up 6 bases and V 5 bases, and 1 base lay outside the gene matches. In DNA form, the CDR3 reads TGTGCCAGCAGCCGACAGGGTAATTCACCCCTCCACTTT. Translating it yields CASSRQGNSPLHF. Supplemented by reference TRBV7-9 and TRBJ1-6, the full variable domain reads DTGVSQNPRHKITKRGQNVTFRCDPISEHNRLYWYRQTLGQGPEFLTYFQNEAQLEKSRLLSDRFSAERPKGSFSTLEIQRTEQGDSAMYLCASSRQGNSPLHFGNGTRLTVT.

This chain links TRBV10-3 with TRBJ1-1; no definite D call. Germline CDR1 reads ENHRY; CDR2 reads SYGVKD. Trimming left V 10 bases short and J 3 bases short, with 12 bases between. There are 12 residues in the CDR3. The CDR3 bases are TGTGCCACGGCCGAAGGTGACACTGAAGCTTTCTTT. Translated: CATAEGDTEAFF.

V gene TRBV6-1 combines with J gene TRBJ2-5; TRBD2 agrees at 8 bases. The V gene end was trimmed by 0 bases and the J gene end by 5 bases; junction bases not matched to a gene: 8. CDR3 length: 16 amino acids. Germline V CDR1 and CDR2: MNHNS, SASEGT. This CDR3 reads CASSEALRGGAETQYF. The DNA for the CDR3 is TGTGCCAGCAGTGAAGCGCTTCGGGGGGGCGCCGAGACCCAGTACTTC.

The chain couples TRBV19 to TRBJ2-7; the D is unclear. The CDR3 sequence is 15 residues long. Germline assignment: CDR1 LNHDA and CDR2 SQIVND (reference sequence). The germline V and J ends were trimmed by 3 bases and 2 bases, with 14 bases remaining between them. CDR3 sequence reads: CASSMRSRGTYEQYF. CDR3 DNA: TGTGCCAGTAGTATGAGGTCCAGAGGCACCTACGAGCAGTACTTC.

V is TRBV7-9 and J is TRBJ1-2, with no clear D. CDR1 and CDR2 from the germline V gene are SEHNR and FQNEAQ (reference sequence). Trimming left V 4 bases short and J 5 bases short, with 17 bases between. The CDR3 has 15 amino acids. In DNA, the CDR3 is TGTGCCAGCAGCTCGTACGACCGGGTTACTTATGGCTACACCTTC. Amino acid sequence: CASSSYDRVTYGYTF.

The chain employs TRBV11-2 and TRBJ2-1; 9 nucleotides match TRBD2. The CDR3 sequence is 18 residues long. Germline V lookup: CDR1 SGHAT, CDR2 FQNNGV. The V segment lost 0 bases and the J segment 3 bases; nucleotides outside the gene matches: 9. The CDR3 spells CASSLDPFTSGLYNEQFF. The CDR3 nucleotides are TGTGCCAGCAGCTTAGATCCGTTCACTAGCGGGCTCTACAATGAGCAGTTCTTC.

J is TRBJ2-2 and V is TRBV29-1; D gene unclear. The ends were cut back, 0 bases at V and 7 bases at J, with 9 bases in the middle. Germline loops: CDR1 SQVTM, CDR2 ANQGSEA. The CDR3 covers 13 residues. CDR3: CSVEDLPGGELFF. CDR3 bases: TGCAGCGTTGAAGATCTCCCTGGCGGGGAGCTGTTTTTT.